Below, one T cell receptor beta chain is given with its context. Its target is not known. Roughly 1.1 x 10^5 TCR templates were measured in each sample. The repertoire was sequenced with immunoSEQ multiplex PCR; TCRdb's copy has only in-frame clones and lacks some. Of 50,000 to 70,000 clones listed, 96% are singletons. The data originate from a study of siplizumab effects on memory and regulatory T cells. Study results and caveats: Confirmatory evidence of suppressive function in proliferating siplizumab-culture Tregs was not obtained.

The CDR3 length is 14 residues. Trimming removed 0 bases at V and 4 bases at J, with 9 bases between. Germline assignment: CDR1 LNHNV and CDR2 YYDKDF (reference sequence). The chain recombines TRBV15 with TRBJ1-1; unclear D gene. This TCR derives from a human donor in good health. The sequencing sample was made of naive CD8+ T cells sorted from blood. This CDR3 is CATSRDKTGTEAFF. The CDR3 nucleotides are TGTGCCACCAGCAGAGATAAAACGGGCACTGAAGCTTTCTTT.